The 22 T cell receptor beta chains given below trace back to one sample, sequenced in a study of cytomegalovirus exposure and HLA in healthy donors. Researchers ran the PCR with 60 Vbeta and 13 Jbeta primers. Sequenced by immunoSEQ multiplex PCR; TCRdb stores in-frame clones only, minus some. The repertoire has about 150,000 clones, 65% to 85% of them found once; the top ten carry approximately 2.6%. Material: PBMCs. The receptors originated from a young man in good health and CMV-seronegative.

The gene calls are TRBV7-2 and TRBJ2-3; TRBD2 matches 8 bases. Germline CDR1 is SGHTA and CDR2 is FQGNSA. The CDR3 is made up of 18 amino acids. V trimming: 5 bases; J trimming: 6 bases; junction bases outside the gene matches: 19. This chain's CDR3 is CASSARLVPGGPGDTQYF. In nucleotides, the CDR3 is TGTGCCAGCAGCGCTAGATTGGTACCGGGGGGGCCGGGTGATACGCAGTATTTT. Complete variable domain (other parts from reference TRBV7-2 and TRBJ2-3): GAGVSQSPSNKVTEKGKDVELRCDPISGHTALYWYRQSLGQGLEFLIYFQGNSAPDKSGLPSDRFSAERTGGSVSTLTIQRTQQEDSAVYLCASSARLVPGGPGDTQYFGPGTRLTVL.

The chain is built from TRBV7-2 and TRBJ2-5; TRBD2 matches at 11 bases. Germline V gene sequence: CDR1 SGHTA, CDR2 FQGNSA. This CDR3 has 14 residues. Trimming took 3 bases from V and 7 from J; bases not matched to a gene: 4. In DNA form, the CDR3 reads TGTGCCAGCAGCTTTAGCGGGGGGGCAGGGACCCAGTACTTC. Translated, it gives CASSFSGGAGTQYF.

V gene TRBV7-7 combines with J gene TRBJ1-5, with a tentative D call TRBD1 (6 bases). The CDR3 consists of 11 residues. Germline lookup yields CDR1 SSHAT and CDR2 FNYEAQ (reference sequence). The V gene lost 9 bases and the J gene lost 5 bases, with 8 bases spanning the gap. The CDR3 DNA is TGTGCCAGGACAGGAGATCAGCCCCAGCATTTT. This sequence encodes CARTGDQPQHF.

This clone was seen just once. The genes are TRBV5-1 and TRBJ1-5; 7 positions match TRBD1. The CDR3 extends over 13 amino acids. Germline trimming cut 1 base from V and 7 bases from J; bases unmatched to any gene: 2. Germline loops: CDR1 SGHRS, CDR2 YFSETQ. CDR3 DNA sequence: TGCGCCAGCAGCTTGAGGGACAGCCAGCCCCAGCATTTT. This codes for CASSLRDSQPQHF. Full variable domain (outside the CDR3, taken from reference TRBV5-1 and TRBJ1-5): KAGVTQTPRYLIKTRGQQVTLSCSPISGHRSVSWYQQTPGQGLQFLFEYFSETQRNKGNFPGRFSGRQFSNSRSEMNVSTLELGDSALYLCASSLRDSQPQHFGDGTRLSIL.

J is TRBJ2-3 and V is TRBV9; the match to TRBD2 covers 11 bases. The junction had 3 bases not matched to a gene; V was cut back by 0 bases and J by 9 bases. CDR3 length: 14 residues. The germline V gene has CDR1 SGDLS and CDR2 YYNGEE. The CDR3 spells CASSVELAGDTQYF. The CDR3 DNA follows: TGTGCCAGCAGCGTAGAACTAGCGGGGGACACGCAGTATTTT.

About this clone itself: The germline gene is not matched at one end of the junction; a read error may be the cause. The chain employs TRBV4-1 and TRBJ2-7, with 7 bases matching TRBD1. Germline CDR1 and CDR2: MGHRA and YSYEKL. The CDR3 is 16 residues long. CDR3 DNA sequence: TGCGCCAGCAGCCAAGGATTGACAGGGCTCTCCTACGAACAGTACTTC. Its translation is CASSQGLTGLSYEQYF.

The rearrangement joins TRBV27 to TRBJ1-4, with D perhaps TRBD1 (6 bases). Germline lookup yields CDR1 MNHEY and CDR2 SMNVEV (reference sequence). The CDR3 is 14 amino acids. Trimming pared 2 bases from V and 8 bases from J, leaving 12 bases between. Here the CDR3 reads CASSLGGAEEKLFF. CDR3 bases: TGTGCCAGCAGTTTAGGGGGGGCGGAAGAAAAACTGTTTTTT.

The rearrangement links TRBV2 to TRBJ1-5; no clear D gene. CDR1 SNHLY and CDR2 FYNNEI come from the germline V gene. V gave up 9 bases and J gave up 5 bases, with 8 bases separating them. The CDR3 is made up of 11 amino acids. This CDR3 is CASREDQPQHF. Here the CDR3 DNA reads TGTGCCAGTCGCGAAGATCAGCCCCAGCATTTT.

The V gene is TRBV10-2, the J gene TRBJ1-1, with D maybe TRBD1 (6 bases). Deletions cut 7 bases from V and 4 bases from J, with 16 bases between. In germline, CDR1 is WSHSY, CDR2 SAAADI. The CDR3 loop spans 14 amino acids. CDR3 sequence (DNA): TGCGCCAGCACCTACAGGGTGGTGGGCACTGAAGCTTTCTTT. Its protein product is CASTYRVVGTEAFF.

This chain connects TRBV5-1 to TRBJ1-1; tentative D call: TRBD1 (6 bases). The V gene lost 2 bases and the J gene lost 4 bases, with 9 bases spanning the gap. Per the germline V gene, CDR1 is SGHRS and CDR2 is YFSETQ. This CDR3 has 13 amino acids. DNA of the CDR3: TGCGCCAGCAGCTTACAGGGTCCCACTGAAGCTTTCTTT. This translates into CASSLQGPTEAFF. Variable domain in full (rest from reference TRBV5-1 and TRBJ1-1): KAGVTQTPRYLIKTRGQQVTLSCSPISGHRSVSWYQQTPGQGLQFLFEYFSETQRNKGNFPGRFSGRQFSNSRSEMNVSTLELGDSALYLCASSLQGPTEAFFGQGTRLTVV.

The chain combines TRBV27 with TRBJ2-1; TRBD2 is a possible D gene (5 bases). This CDR3 region has 12 residues. Germline loops: CDR1 MNHEY, CDR2 SMNVEV (reference sequence). V lost 6 bases to trimming and J lost 10 bases, with 13 bases between them. The chain's CDR3 is CASRGGPREQFF. The CDR3 coding sequence is TGTGCCAGCAGAGGCGGGCCGCGGGAGCAGTTCTTC.

Only one count was recorded for this clone. In nucleotides, the CDR3 is TGTGCCAGCAGTTATTCCGGGACAGGGGGTAATGGCTACACCTTC. It translates to CASSYSGTGGNGYTF. The V gene is TRBV6-6, the J gene TRBJ1-2, with 11 bases fitting TRBD1. J was trimmed by 6 bases and V by 3 bases; bases with no gene match: 6. Germline assignment: CDR1 MNHNY and CDR2 SVGAGI (reference sequence). CDR3 length: 15 residues.

CDR3 nucleotide sequence: TGTGCCAGCAGCCGGGAACTAAATGAAAAACTGTTTTTT. Translated: CASSRELNEKLFF. The V call is TRBV6-1, the J call TRBJ1-4, with no clear D. The CDR3 extends over 13 amino acids. Trimming cost V 6 bases and J 5 bases, with 10 bases left between them. Germline CDR1 MNHNS, CDR2 SASEGT.

The chain has TRBV5-1 and TRBJ2-2, with D perhaps matching TRBD1 (6 bases). With 1 base removed from V and 0 bases from J, the gap between germline ends came to 13 bases. From germline, CDR1 is SGHRS and CDR2 YFSETQ. This CDR3 region has 17 residues. CDR3 in amino acids: CASSLLDSSPNTGELFF. The CDR3 region has the DNA TGCGCCAGCAGCTTGTTGGACAGTTCTCCGAACACCGGGGAGCTGTTTTTT.

The CDR3 protein is CASSLADSPGQETQYF. CDR3 bases: TGCGCCAGCAGCTTGGCGGACTCCCCGGGGCAAGAGACCCAGTACTTC. The chain uses TRBV5-1 and TRBJ2-5, with D tentatively TRBD2 (5 bases). Germline-derived CDR1 and CDR2 are SGHRS and YFSETQ. This CDR3 contains 16 residues. Trimming stripped 0 bases from V and 2 bases from J, with 14 bases between.

This clone was observed a few times. The V gene is TRBV19, the J gene TRBJ2-7; 8 bases agree with TRBD1. The trim removed 5 bases at V and 2 bases at J, leaving 5 bases unmatched. CDR1 is LNHDA and CDR2 is SQIVND in the germline V gene (reference sequence). The CDR3 consists of 14 residues. CDR3 coding DNA: TGTGCCAGTAGTGCGTCAGGGGGCCCCTACGAGCAGTACTTC. Protein sequence: CASSASGGPYEQYF.

The chain links TRBV5-4 to TRBJ2-2; D might be TRBD1 (6 bases). This CDR3 spans 17 amino acids. Germline V lookup: CDR1 SGHNT, CDR2 YYREEE (reference sequence). V was cut by 4 bases and J by 5 bases, with 21 bases left in between. Here the CDR3 reads CASSPWGTDSTTGELFF. CDR3 bases: TGTGCCAGCAGCCCCTGGGGGACGGACAGTACAACCGGGGAGCTGTTTTTT. Supplemented by reference TRBV5-4 and TRBJ2-2, the full variable domain reads ETGVTQSPTHLIKTRGQQVTLRCSSQSGHNTVSWYQQALGQGPQFIFQYYREEENGRGNFPPRFSGLQFPNYSSELNVNALELDDSALYLCASSPWGTDSTTGELFFGEGSRLTVL.

The CDR3 nucleotides are TGTGCCAGCAGCTTAGACCGGGGGGCGACGAACACTGAAGCTTTCTTT. Residues: CASSLDRGATNTEAFF. The rearrangement uses TRBV11-2 and TRBJ1-1; D may be TRBD1 (6 bases). The CDR3 has 16 amino acids. Trimming pared 0 bases from V and 1 base from J, leaving 12 bases between. CDR1 is SGHAT and CDR2 is FQNNGV in the germline V gene. Filled out from reference TRBV11-2 and TRBJ1-1, the complete variable domain reads EAGVAQSPRYKIIEKRQSVAFWCNPISGHATLYWYQQILGQGPKLLIQFQNNGVVDDSQLPKDRFSAERLKGVDSTLKIQPAKLEDSAVYLCASSLDRGATNTEAFFGQGTRLTVV.

This clone has more than one count but fewer than ten. The J gene is TRBJ2-1, the V gene TRBV29-1, with D possibly matching TRBD2 (7 bases). Trimming shortened V by 8 bases and J by 6 bases, and 23 bases separated the two germline ends. The CDR3 sequence is 15 residues long. Germline CDR1 and CDR2: SQVTM and ANQGSEA. The CDR3 reads CSSRGNGGPGNEQFF. CDR3 nucleotide sequence: TGCAGCTCCCGAGGCAACGGGGGGCCCGGCAATGAGCAGTTCTTC.

V and J are TRBV2 and TRBJ2-2, with D possibly TRBD1 on 5 matching bases. CDR1 and CDR2 (germline): SNHLY, FYNNEI. The CDR3 sequence is 13 residues long. Between the trimmed V and J ends, which lost 7 bases and 10 bases, there was a span of 16 bases. The CDR3 bases are TGTGCCAGCACTGGCCAGGGTTGGGTGGAGCTGTTTTTT. Translating gives CASTGQGWVELFF.

Concerning this clone itself: The DNA is left out, because the CDR3 cannot be placed on it with certainty; the CDR3 is given as TCRdb lists it. This rearrangement joins TRBV1 to TRBJ1-4. TRBV1 is annotated as a pseudogene. From its first to its last residue, the CDR3 has 17 amino acids. The CDR3 protein is CTRNGVGRGATNEKLFF.

V is TRBV28 and J is TRBJ1-2; weak D call: TRBD1 (5 bases). CDR3 length: 15 residues. The ends were cut back, 4 bases at V and 0 bases at J, with 12 bases in the middle. Germline CDR1 reads MDHEN; CDR2 reads SYDVKM. Here the CDR3 reads CASSWGGDSNYGYTF. The CDR3 region has the DNA TGTGCCAGCAGTTGGGGGGGGGATTCTAACTATGGCTACACCTTC.